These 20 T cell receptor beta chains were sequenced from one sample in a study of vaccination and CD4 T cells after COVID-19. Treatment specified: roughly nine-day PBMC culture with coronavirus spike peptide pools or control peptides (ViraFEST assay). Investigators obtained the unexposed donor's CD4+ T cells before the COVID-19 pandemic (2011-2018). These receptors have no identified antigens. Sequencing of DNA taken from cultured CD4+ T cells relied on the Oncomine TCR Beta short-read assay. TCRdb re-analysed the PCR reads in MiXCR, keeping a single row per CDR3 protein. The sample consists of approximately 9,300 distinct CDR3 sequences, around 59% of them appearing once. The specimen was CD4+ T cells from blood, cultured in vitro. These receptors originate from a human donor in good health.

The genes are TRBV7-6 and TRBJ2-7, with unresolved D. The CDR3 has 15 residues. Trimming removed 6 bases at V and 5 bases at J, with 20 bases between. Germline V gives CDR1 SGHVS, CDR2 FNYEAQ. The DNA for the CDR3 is TGTGCCAGCAGTCCCCCCGGCAGGCTAGGGAACGAGCAGTACTTC. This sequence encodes CASSPPGRLGNEQYF.

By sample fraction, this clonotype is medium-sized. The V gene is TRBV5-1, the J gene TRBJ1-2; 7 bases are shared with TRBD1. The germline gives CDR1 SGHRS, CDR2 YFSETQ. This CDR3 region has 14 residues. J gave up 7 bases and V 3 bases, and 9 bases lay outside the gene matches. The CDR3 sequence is CASSSTGTQSGYTF. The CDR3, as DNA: TGCGCCAGCAGCTCGACAGGGACTCAGAGTGGCTACACCTTC.

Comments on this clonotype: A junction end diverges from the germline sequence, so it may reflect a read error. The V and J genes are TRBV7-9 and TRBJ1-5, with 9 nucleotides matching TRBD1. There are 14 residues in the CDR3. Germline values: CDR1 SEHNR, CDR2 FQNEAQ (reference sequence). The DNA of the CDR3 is TGTGCCAGCAGCGCCACAGGGGGCAAGCAGCCCCAGCATTTT. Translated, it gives CASSATGGKQPQHF.

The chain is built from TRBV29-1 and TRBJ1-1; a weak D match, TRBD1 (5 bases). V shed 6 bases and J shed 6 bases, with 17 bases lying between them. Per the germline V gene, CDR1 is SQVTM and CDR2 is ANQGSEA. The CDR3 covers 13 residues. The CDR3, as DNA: TGCAGCGTCCAGCCGGACAATAGGGCTGAAGCTTTCTTT. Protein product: CSVQPDNRAEAFF.

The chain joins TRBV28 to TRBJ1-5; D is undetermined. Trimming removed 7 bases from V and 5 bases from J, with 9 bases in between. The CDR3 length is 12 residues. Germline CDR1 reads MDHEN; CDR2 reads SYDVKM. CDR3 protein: CASTMRDQPQHF. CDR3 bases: TGTGCCAGCACTATGAGGGATCAGCCCCAGCATTTT.

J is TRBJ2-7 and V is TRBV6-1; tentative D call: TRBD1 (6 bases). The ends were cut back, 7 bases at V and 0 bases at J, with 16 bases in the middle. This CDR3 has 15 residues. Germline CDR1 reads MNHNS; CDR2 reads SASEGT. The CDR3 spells CASKRTVISSYEQYF. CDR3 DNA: TGTGCCAGCAAACGGACAGTTATCAGCTCCTACGAGCAGTACTTC.

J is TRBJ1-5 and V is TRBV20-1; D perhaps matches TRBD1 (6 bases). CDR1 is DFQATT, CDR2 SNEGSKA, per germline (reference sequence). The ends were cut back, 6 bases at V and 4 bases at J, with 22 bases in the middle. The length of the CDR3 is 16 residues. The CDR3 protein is CSATGGAGRRNQPQHF. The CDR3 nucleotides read TGCAGTGCAACTGGGGGGGCAGGGAGGCGGAATCAGCCCCAGCATTTT.

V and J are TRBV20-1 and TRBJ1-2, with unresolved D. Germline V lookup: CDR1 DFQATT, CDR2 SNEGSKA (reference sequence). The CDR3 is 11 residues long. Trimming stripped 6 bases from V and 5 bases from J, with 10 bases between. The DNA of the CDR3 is TGCAGTGCCCCTGGACCTTATGGCTACACCTTC. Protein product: CSAPGPYGYTF.

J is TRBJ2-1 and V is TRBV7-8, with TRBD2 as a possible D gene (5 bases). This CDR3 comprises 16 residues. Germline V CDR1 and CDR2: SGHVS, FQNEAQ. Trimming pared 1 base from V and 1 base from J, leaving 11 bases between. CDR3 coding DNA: TGTGCCAGCAGCTTAGTTGAGGGCAAGTCCTACAATGAGCAGTTCTTC. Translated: CASSLVEGKSYNEQFF.

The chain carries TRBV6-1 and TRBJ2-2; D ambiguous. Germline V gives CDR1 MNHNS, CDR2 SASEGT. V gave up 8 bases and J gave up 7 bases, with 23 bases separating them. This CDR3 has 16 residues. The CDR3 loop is CASGRATTVRGGELFF. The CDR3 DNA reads TGTGCCAGCGGTCGTGCCACCACAGTACGTGGCGGGGAGCTGTTTTTT.

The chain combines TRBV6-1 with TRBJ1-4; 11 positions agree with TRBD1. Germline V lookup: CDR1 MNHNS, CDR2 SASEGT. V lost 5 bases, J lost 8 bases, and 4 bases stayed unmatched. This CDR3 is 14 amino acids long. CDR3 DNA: TGTGCCAGCAGTCCGGACAGGGGGCCGGAAAAACTGTTTTTT. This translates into CASSPDRGPEKLFF.

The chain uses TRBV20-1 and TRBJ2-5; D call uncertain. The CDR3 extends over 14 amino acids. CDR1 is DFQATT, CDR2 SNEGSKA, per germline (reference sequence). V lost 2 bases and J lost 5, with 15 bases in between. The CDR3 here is CSARSVGSAETQYF. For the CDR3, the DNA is TGCAGTGCTAGAAGCGTTGGGTCTGCGGAGACCCAGTACTTC.

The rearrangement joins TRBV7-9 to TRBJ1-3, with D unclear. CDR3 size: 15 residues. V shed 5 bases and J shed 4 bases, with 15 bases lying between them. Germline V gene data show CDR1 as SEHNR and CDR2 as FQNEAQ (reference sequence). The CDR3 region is CASSPKIRAGNTIYF. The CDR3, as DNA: TGTGCCAGCAGCCCGAAGATCCGAGCCGGAAACACCATATATTTT.

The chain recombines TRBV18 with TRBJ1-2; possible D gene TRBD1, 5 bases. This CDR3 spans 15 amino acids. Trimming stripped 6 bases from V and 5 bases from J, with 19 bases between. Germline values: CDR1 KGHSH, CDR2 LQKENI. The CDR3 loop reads CASSRRDGDLYGYTF. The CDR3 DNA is TGTGCCAGCTCGCGCCGGGACGGAGATTTATATGGCTACACCTTC.

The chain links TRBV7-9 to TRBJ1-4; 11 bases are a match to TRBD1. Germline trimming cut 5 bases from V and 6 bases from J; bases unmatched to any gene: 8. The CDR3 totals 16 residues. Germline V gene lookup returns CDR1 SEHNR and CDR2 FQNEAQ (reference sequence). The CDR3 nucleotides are TGTGCCAGCAGCCCAATACCGGGACAGGGGGATGAAAAACTGTTTTTT. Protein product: CASSPIPGQGDEKLFF. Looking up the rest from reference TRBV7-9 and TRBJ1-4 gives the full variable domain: DTGVSQNPRHKITKRGQNVTFRCDPISEHNRLYWYRQTLGQGPEFLTYFQNEAQLEKSRLLSDRFSAERPKGSFSTLEIQRTEQGDSAMYLCASSPIPGQGDEKLFFGSGTQLSVL.

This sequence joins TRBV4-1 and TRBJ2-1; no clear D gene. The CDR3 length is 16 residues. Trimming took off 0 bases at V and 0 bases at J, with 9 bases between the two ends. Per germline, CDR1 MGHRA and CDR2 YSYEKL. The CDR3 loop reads CASSQDPQSSYNEQFF. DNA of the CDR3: TGCGCCAGCAGCCAAGACCCCCAGAGCTCCTACAATGAGCAGTTCTTC.

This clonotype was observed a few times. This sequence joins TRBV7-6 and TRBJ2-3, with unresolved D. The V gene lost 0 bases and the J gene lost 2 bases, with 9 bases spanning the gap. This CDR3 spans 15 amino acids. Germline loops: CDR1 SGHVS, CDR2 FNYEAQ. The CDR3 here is CASSLALVNTDTQYF. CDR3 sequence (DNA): TGTGCCAGCAGCTTAGCCCTGGTGAACACAGATACGCAGTATTTT.

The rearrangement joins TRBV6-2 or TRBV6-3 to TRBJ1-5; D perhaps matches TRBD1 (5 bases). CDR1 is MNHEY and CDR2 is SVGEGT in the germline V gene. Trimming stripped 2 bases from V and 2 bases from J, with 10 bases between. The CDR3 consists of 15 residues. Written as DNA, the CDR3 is TGTGCCAGCAGTTACGACAGTTTCGGCAATCAGCCCCAGCATTTT. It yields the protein CASSYDSFGNQPQHF.

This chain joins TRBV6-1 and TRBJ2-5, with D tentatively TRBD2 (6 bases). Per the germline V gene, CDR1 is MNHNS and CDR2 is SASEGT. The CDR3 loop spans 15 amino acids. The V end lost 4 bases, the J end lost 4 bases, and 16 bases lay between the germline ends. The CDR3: CASSGGRGNLETQYF. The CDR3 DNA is TGTGCCAGCAGTGGAGGTCGGGGGAATTTAGAGACCCAGTACTTC.

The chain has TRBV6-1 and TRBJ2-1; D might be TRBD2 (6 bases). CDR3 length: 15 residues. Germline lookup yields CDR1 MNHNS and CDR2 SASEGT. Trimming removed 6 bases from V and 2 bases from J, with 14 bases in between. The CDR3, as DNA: TGTGCCAGCAGCAGTAGGACTAACGCCTACAATGAGCAGTTCTTC. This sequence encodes CASSSRTNAYNEQFF.